These T cell receptor beta chains were read from a single sample in a study of cytomegalovirus exposure and HLA in healthy donors. Profiling relied on immunoSEQ multiplex PCR, and the TCRdb table lists in-frame clones only, not all of them. The sample consists of 100,000 to 150,000 clones, under 90% of them appearing once. Sequenced material: PBMCs. These receptors came from a woman aged 40 to 49 in good health and CMV-seronegative. Each CDR3 is given with its conserved first and last residue. A D gene is named only where the DNA matches it firmly. Clone size is shown for a subset of rows, as once, few, many or a class of expanded clone.

TRBV4-3	few	TRBJ2-7	NA	CASSQDNSPSYEQYF	TGCGCCAGCAGCCAAGACAACAGTCCTTCCTACGAGCAGTACTTC
TRBV19	NA	TRBJ1-2	NA	CASSIGTVYGYTF	TGTGCCAGTAGTATAGGCACGGTCTATGGCTACACCTTC
TRBV5-1	NA	TRBJ2-2	NA	CASKEAERLNTGELFF	TGCGCCAGCAAGGAGGCGGAACGTCTTAACACCGGGGAGCTGTTTTTT
TRBV29-1	NA	TRBJ1-2	TRBD1	CSVEGSTGEYFYGYTF	TGCAGCGTTGAGGGTTCTACAGGGGAATACTTCTATGGCTACACCTTC
TRBV10-3	NA	TRBJ2-7	TRBD1	CAISEDRAEQYF	TGTGCCATCAGTGAGGACAGGGCGGAGCAGTACTTC
TRBV7-9	NA	TRBJ2-5	NA	CASSAREYQETQYF	TGTGCCAGCAGCGCCCGGGAATACCAAGAGACCCAGTACTTC
TRBV28	NA	TRBJ1-5	TRBD1	CASRTGMGQPQHF	TGTGCCAGCAGGACAGGGATGGGTCAGCCCCAGCATTTT
TRBV4-1	few	TRBJ1-1	TRBD1	CASRQGPGTEAFF	TGCGCCAGCAGACAGGGGCCGGGGACTGAAGCTTTCTTT
TRBV5-1	NA	TRBJ1-1	TRBD1	CASSRTGSNTEAFF	TGCGCCAGCAGTCGGACAGGAAGTAACACTGAAGCTTTCTTT
TRBV5-5	NA	TRBJ1-5	NA	CASSADRAHQPQHF	TGTGCCAGCAGCGCAGACAGAGCTCATCAGCCCCAGCATTTT
TRBV4-1	NA	TRBJ2-3	NA	CASSQVGGADTQYF	TGCGCCAGCAGCCAAGTGGGCGGGGCGGATACGCAGTATTTT
TRBV5-6	few	TRBJ1-3	NA	CASSFPPGHSGNTIYF	TGTGCCAGCAGCTTCCCCCCGGGACACTCTGGAAACACCATATATTTT
TRBV7-2	NA	TRBJ2-1	TRBD2	CASKPGLAVTHEQFF	TGTGCCAGCAAGCCGGGACTAGCGGTAACCCATGAGCAGTTCTTC
TRBV5-6	few	TRBJ1-5	TRBD1	CASTLRKIGQGRRQPQHF	TGTGCCAGCACCCTTAGAAAAATAGGACAGGGGCGGAGGCAGCCCCAGCATTTT
TRBV5-1	NA	TRBJ1-4	TRBD1	CASSPRAGQGNEKLFF	TGCGCCAGCAGCCCTAGGGCGGGACAGGGGAATGAAAAACTGTTTTTT
TRBV9	NA	TRBJ2-7	NA	CASSVGAAYEQYF	TGTGCCAGCAGCGTAGGGGCAGCCTACGAGCAGTACTTC
TRBV29-1	NA	TRBJ2-1	NA	CSVLDRASGRSYNEQFF	TGCAGCGTTCTGGACAGGGCTAGCGGCCGCTCCTACAATGAGCAGTTCTTC
TRBV10-3	NA	TRBJ1-2	NA	CAISVTGADWGANYGYTF	TGTGCCATCAGCGTCACTGGGGCCGATTGGGGGGCTAACTATGGCTACACCTTC
TRBV20-1	NA	TRBJ2-5	NA	CSASPGKTQYF	TGCAGTGCTAGCCCCGGGAAGACCCAGTACTTC
TRBV4-2	many	TRBJ1-2	NA	CASSQGAHYGYTF	TGTGCCAGCAGCCAAGGGGCCCACTATGGCTACACCTTC
TRBV18	NA	TRBJ2-1	TRBD2	CASSPRDGGGANEQFF	TGTGCCAGCTCACCCCGGGATGGCGGGGGGGCTAATGAGCAGTTCTTC
TRBV18	few	TRBJ1-1	NA	CASSLQAGVAEAFF	TGTGCCAGCTCACTGCAAGCGGGGGTAGCTGAAGCTTTCTTT
TRBV6-5	NA	TRBJ2-3	NA	CASRRTLRGPDTQYF	TGTGCCAGCAGACGAACTTTAAGAGGGCCAGATACGCAGTATTTT
TRBV4-1	NA	TRBJ2-3	TRBD2	CASSVSGPSTDTQYF	TGCGCCAGCAGCGTTAGCGGGCCTAGCACAGATACGCAGTATTTT
TRBV7-3	few	TRBJ2-2	TRBD2	CASSLASGNGELFF	TGTGCCAGCAGCCTGGCTAGCGGGAACGGGGAGCTGTTTTTT
TRBV6-5	NA	TRBJ2-7	TRBD1	CASSYSPGGGYEQYF	TGTGCCAGCAGTTACTCTCCAGGGGGCGGCTACGAGCAGTACTTC
TRBV21-1	NA	TRBJ2-1	NA	CASSKVDRGLYNEQFF	TGTGCCAGCAGCAAAGTGGACAGGGGGTTATACAATGAGCAGTTCTTC
TRBV9	NA	TRBJ2-5	NA	CASSPPSGTEETQYF	TGTGCCAGCTCCCCCCCCTCGGGTACGGAAGAGACCCAGTACTTC
TRBV7-9	NA	TRBJ1-5	TRBD1	CASSLGQASNQPQHF	TGTGCCAGCAGCCTCGGACAGGCCAGCAATCAGCCCCAGCATTTT
TRBV18	NA	TRBJ2-7	NA	CASSPGTPGEQYF	TGTGCCAGCTCACCGGGGACTCCCGGGGAGCAGTACTTC
TRBV6-5	once	TRBJ1-1	TRBD1	CASSQGATEAFF	TGTGCCAGCAGCCAGGGGGCCACTGAAGCTTTCTTT
TRBV9	once	TRBJ2-7	NA	CASTPTAGSSYEQYF	TGTGCCAGCACCCCCACGGCCGGGAGCTCCTACGAGCAGTACTTC